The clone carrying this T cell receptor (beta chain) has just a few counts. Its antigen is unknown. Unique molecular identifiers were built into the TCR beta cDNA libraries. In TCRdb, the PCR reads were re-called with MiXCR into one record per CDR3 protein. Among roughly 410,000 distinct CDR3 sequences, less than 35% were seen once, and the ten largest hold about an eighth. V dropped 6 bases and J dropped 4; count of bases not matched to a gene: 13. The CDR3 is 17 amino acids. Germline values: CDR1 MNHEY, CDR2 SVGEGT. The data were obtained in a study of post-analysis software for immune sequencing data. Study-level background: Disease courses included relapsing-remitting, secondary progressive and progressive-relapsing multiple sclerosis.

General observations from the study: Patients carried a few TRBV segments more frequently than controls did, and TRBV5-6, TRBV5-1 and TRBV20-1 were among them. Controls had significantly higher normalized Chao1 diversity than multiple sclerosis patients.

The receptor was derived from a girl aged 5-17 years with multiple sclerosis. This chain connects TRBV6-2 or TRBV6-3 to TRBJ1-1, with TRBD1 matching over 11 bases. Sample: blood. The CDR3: CASRSQGTGGGGTEAFF. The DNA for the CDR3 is TGTGCCAGCAGATCACAGGGGACAGGGGGTGGAGGCACTGAAGCTTTCTTT.